One sample yielded the 24 T cell receptor beta chains listed below, sequenced in a study of blood T cell repertoires in COVID-19. Sequenced by immunoSEQ multiplex PCR; TCRdb stores in-frame clones only, minus some. The sample yields 150,000 to 200,000 clones, around 83% seen once. Sequenced material: peripheral blood. The receptors here all came from a man aged 35-49 years with acute or convalescent COVID-19.

The J gene is TRBJ1-5, the V gene TRBV28; D not certain. V was shortened by 5 bases and J by 5 bases, with 7 bases between the two germline ends. The CDR3 length is 12 residues. Germline CDR1 reads MDHEN; CDR2 reads SYDVKM. CDR3 amino acids: CASSPPDQPQHF. CDR3 in DNA: TGTGCCAGCAGTCCCCCCGATCAGCCCCAGCATTTT.

The gene calls are TRBV28 and TRBJ1-1; maybe TRBD1 (6 bases). V was shortened by 7 bases and J by 4 bases, with 16 bases between the two germline ends. Germline V CDR1 and CDR2: MDHEN, SYDVKM. This CDR3 has 14 residues. The CDR3 nucleotides are TGTGCCAGCACCCCTACAGGGTGGGGCACTGAAGCTTTCTTT. Its protein is CASTPTGWGTEAFF.

The V and J genes are TRBV4-3 and TRBJ2-4; 10 bases line up with TRBD1. Looked up from germline, CDR1 is LGHNA and CDR2 is YSLEER. Losses at the gene ends were 0 bases for V and 8 bases for J; bases not matched to a gene: 7. The CDR3 is 16 residues long. The CDR3 here is CASSQDYGTGADIQYF. The CDR3 bases are TGCGCCAGCAGCCAAGATTACGGGACAGGGGCGGACATTCAGTACTTC.

The chain combines TRBV19 with TRBJ2-7, with a possible D match to TRBD1 (5 bases). The germline V and J ends were trimmed by 1 base and 6 bases, with 13 bases remaining between them. Germline V gives CDR1 LNHDA, CDR2 SQIVND (reference sequence). The CDR3 is made up of 14 amino acids. This CDR3 is CASSIGAGKGEQYF. CDR3 in DNA: TGTGCCAGTAGTATAGGGGCAGGGAAGGGCGAGCAGTACTTC.

V gene TRBV5-4 combines with J gene TRBJ2-6, with 8 bases identical to TRBD1. The germline gives CDR1 SGHNT, CDR2 YYREEE (reference sequence). The CDR3 has 19 amino acids. V dropped 3 bases and J dropped 0; count of bases not matched to a gene: 11. This chain's CDR3 is CASSSAHRGISSGANVLTF. CDR3 sequence (DNA): TGTGCCAGCAGCTCGGCACACAGGGGGATAAGCTCTGGGGCCAACGTCCTGACTTTC. The entire variable domain, with the rest obtained from reference TRBV5-4 and TRBJ2-6, is as follows: ETGVTQSPTHLIKTRGQQVTLRCSSQSGHNTVSWYQQALGQGPQFIFQYYREEENGRGNFPPRFSGLQFPNYSSELNVNALELDDSALYLCASSSAHRGISSGANVLTFGAGSRLTVL.

The rearrangement joins TRBV29-1 to TRBJ2-2; TRBD1 matches at 11 bases. Looked up from germline, CDR1 is SQVTM and CDR2 is ANQGSEA. This CDR3 comprises 15 residues. V trimming: 8 bases; J trimming: 3 bases; junction bases outside the gene matches: 8. The CDR3 is CSTLDRGQYTGELFF. In nucleotides, the CDR3 is TGCAGCACCTTGGACAGGGGGCAATACACCGGGGAGCTGTTTTTT.

The chain is built from TRBV29-1 and TRBJ1-2, with D possibly TRBD1 on 5 matching bases. From germline, CDR1 is SQVTM and CDR2 ANQGSEA. The CDR3 covers 12 residues. V lost 4 bases to trimming and J lost 5 bases, with 11 bases between them. CDR3 DNA sequence: TGCAGCGTTGCAGGGTCGGAGTATGGCTACACCTTC. Translating it yields CSVAGSEYGYTF. Full variable domain (rest looked up from reference TRBV29-1 and TRBJ1-2): SAVISQKPSRDICQRGTSLTIQCQVDSQVTMMFWYRQQPGQSLTLIATANQGSEATYESGFVIDKFPISRPNLTFSTLTVSNMSPEDSSIYLCSVAGSEYGYTFGSGTRLTVV.

This chain uses TRBV20-1 with TRBJ2-7; possible D gene TRBD2, 6 bases. The CDR3 contains 15 residues. Germline CDR1 is DFQATT and CDR2 is SNEGSKA (reference sequence). The V end lost 3 bases, the J end lost 0 bases, and 15 bases lay between the germline ends. Here the CDR3 reads CSASAPGLSSYEQYF. DNA for the CDR3: TGCAGTGCTAGTGCCCCGGGACTGAGCTCCTACGAGCAGTACTTC.

This clone was counted only a few times. V is TRBV5-4 and J is TRBJ1-3, with TRBD1 matching 8 bases. This CDR3 has 16 amino acids. The germline V gene has CDR1 SGHNT and CDR2 YYREEE (reference sequence). Trimming took 4 bases from V and 0 from J; bases not matched to a gene: 6. CDR3 region: CASSAGQAVSGNTIYF. The DNA of the CDR3 is TGTGCCAGCAGCGCGGGACAGGCCGTCTCTGGAAACACCATATATTTT.

V is TRBV27 and J is TRBJ1-1; a weak D match, TRBD1 (5 bases). The germline CDR1 and CDR2 sequences are MNHEY and SMNVEV (reference sequence). The CDR3 runs 17 residues. The ends were cut back, 2 bases at V and 1 base at J, with 17 bases in the middle. The CDR3 loop reads CASSLRAGGERNTEAFF. CDR3 DNA: TGTGCCAGCAGTTTAAGGGCAGGAGGGGAGAGGAACACTGAAGCTTTCTTT.

V is TRBV18 and J is TRBJ1-1; D gene ambiguous. Germline V gene lookup returns CDR1 KGHSH and CDR2 LQKENI. V lost 5 bases, J lost 1 base, and 17 bases lay in between. The CDR3 has 16 amino acids. CDR3 sequence (DNA): TGTGCCAGCTCAAGTAGCGCCCGAGGATCGAACACTGAAGCTTTCTTT. It is translated as CASSSSARGSNTEAFF.

The rearrangement joins TRBV7-8 to TRBJ1-1; D might be TRBD1 (6 bases). The germline CDR1 and CDR2 sequences are SGHVS and FQNEAQ. This CDR3 is built from 15 residues. Between the trimmed V and J ends, which lost 7 bases and 0 bases, there was a span of 15 bases. The CDR3 sequence: CASTLMGAVNTEAFF. The CDR3 DNA reads TGTGCCAGCACCCTCATGGGGGCAGTGAACACTGAAGCTTTCTTT. Based on the CDR3 plus reference TRBV7-8 and TRBJ1-1, the full variable domain is GAGVSQSPRYKVAKRGQDVALRCDPISGHVSLFWYQQALGQGPEFLTYFQNEAQLDKSGLPSDRFFAERPEGSVSTLKIQRTQQEDSAVYLCASTLMGAVNTEAFFGQGTRLTVV.

The CDR3 protein is CASSPGGIEKLFF. The CDR3 nucleotides read TGTGCCAGCAGCCCTGGGGGGATTGAAAAACTGTTTTTT. This chain uses TRBV28 with TRBJ1-4; a possible D gene is TRBD1 (5 bases). The CDR3 loop spans 13 amino acids. Deletions cut 6 bases from V and 7 bases from J, with 12 bases between. Looked up from germline, CDR1 is MDHEN and CDR2 is SYDVKM.

The genes are TRBV5-1 and TRBJ1-6; D ambiguous. In germline, CDR1 is SGHRS, CDR2 YFSETQ. V was pared by 1 base and J by 0 bases, with 5 bases between. The length of the CDR3 is 15 residues. The DNA for the CDR3 is TGCGCCAGCAGCTTGTCGGTCTCCTATAATTCACCCCTCCACTTT. It yields the protein CASSLSVSYNSPLHF.

The chain links TRBV18 to TRBJ1-2; D might be TRBD1 (6 bases). V was shortened by 3 bases and J by 5 bases, with 10 bases between the two germline ends. In germline, CDR1 is KGHSH, CDR2 LQKENI. The CDR3 extends over 13 amino acids. The CDR3 region is CASSPDRTYGYTF. The CDR3 DNA reads TGTGCCAGCTCACCGGACAGAACATATGGCTACACCTTC.

This CDR3 is CASSVSGGSANEKLFF. CDR3 DNA sequence: TGTGCCAGCAGTGTTTCAGGGGGTTCGGCTAATGAAAAACTGTTTTTT. The chain employs TRBV6-1 and TRBJ1-4; 7 bases match TRBD1. J gave up 3 bases and V 4 bases, and 8 bases lay outside the gene matches. Germline V lookup: CDR1 MNHNS, CDR2 SASEGT. There are 16 residues in the CDR3.

The gene calls are TRBV3-1 (or the pseudogene TRBV3-2) and TRBJ1-1; possibly TRBD1 for D (5 bases). V was pared by 0 bases and J by 7 bases, with 12 bases between. Germline loops: CDR1 LGHDT, CDR2 YNNKEL (reference sequence). The length of the CDR3 is 14 residues. The CDR3 spells CASSQDNGGSEAFF. In DNA form, the CDR3 reads TGTGCCAGCAGCCAAGATAACGGGGGGAGTGAAGCTTTCTTT.

The chain employs TRBV11-2 and TRBJ1-1; 8 nucleotides align to TRBD1. There are 14 residues in the CDR3. With 5 bases clipped from V and 10 bases from J, the junction kept 12 bases outside the gene matches. The germline gives CDR1 SGHAT, CDR2 FQNNGV. The CDR3 bases are TGTGCCAGCAGCCAACAGACAGGGGCTCCCAGAGCTTTCTTT. Amino acids: CASSQQTGAPRAFF.

The chain has TRBV24-1 and TRBJ1-5; TRBD1 agrees at 7 bases. Germline CDR1 is KGHDR and CDR2 is SFDVKD. Germline trimming cut 4 bases from V and 6 bases from J; bases unmatched to any gene: 2. The CDR3 has 13 amino acids. Here the CDR3 reads CATSDRDSQPQHF. CDR3 DNA: TGTGCCACCAGTGACCGGGACAGTCAGCCCCAGCATTTT.

This chain joins TRBV6-5 and TRBJ1-1, with D unclear. Germline V gene sequence: CDR1 MNHEY, CDR2 SVGAGI. This CDR3 has 15 residues. Deletions cut 0 bases from V and 4 bases from J, with 12 bases between. This chain's CDR3 is CASSYSAVGSTEAFF. For the CDR3, the DNA is TGTGCCAGCAGTTACTCGGCGGTCGGGAGCACTGAAGCTTTCTTT.

The chain combines TRBV29-1 with TRBJ2-5; TRBD2 matches at 7 bases. V gave up 7 bases and J gave up 4 bases; unmatched junction bases: 6. CDR1 and CDR2 from the germline V gene are SQVTM and ANQGSEA. The CDR3 totals 12 residues. CDR3 loop: CSAGPGGETQYF. CDR3 nucleotide sequence: TGCAGCGCTGGGCCGGGGGGAGAGACCCAGTACTTC.

The chain links TRBV19 to TRBJ2-1; 14 bases agree with TRBD2. Germline CDR1 reads LNHDA; CDR2 reads SQIVND (reference sequence). Unmatched junction bases numbered 3, after V lost 6 bases and J lost 5 bases. The CDR3 extends over 15 amino acids. As DNA, the CDR3 is TGTGCCAGTAGCAGACTAGCGGGGGGGAACAATGAGCAGTTCTTC. As protein: CASSRLAGGNNEQFF.

The chain couples TRBV7-6 to TRBJ1-1; 8 nucleotides line up with TRBD1. In germline, CDR1 is SGHVS, CDR2 FNYEAQ. V shed 3 bases and J 2 bases; nucleotides not matched to a gene: 2. The CDR3 is 14 residues long. The CDR3 DNA reads TGTGCCAGCAGCTTTGGGACAGGCAACACTGAAGCTTTCTTT. This encodes CASSFGTGNTEAFF.

The chain has TRBV28 and TRBJ1-5, with a tentative D call TRBD1 (5 bases). Trimming shortened V by 4 bases and J by 4 bases, and 14 bases separated the two germline ends. CDR3 size: 15 residues. Germline CDR1 and CDR2: MDHEN and SYDVKM. The DNA of the CDR3 is TGTGCCAGCAGTTCCTGGACGGGGGTAAATCAGCCCCAGCATTTT. Amino acids: CASSSWTGVNQPQHF.